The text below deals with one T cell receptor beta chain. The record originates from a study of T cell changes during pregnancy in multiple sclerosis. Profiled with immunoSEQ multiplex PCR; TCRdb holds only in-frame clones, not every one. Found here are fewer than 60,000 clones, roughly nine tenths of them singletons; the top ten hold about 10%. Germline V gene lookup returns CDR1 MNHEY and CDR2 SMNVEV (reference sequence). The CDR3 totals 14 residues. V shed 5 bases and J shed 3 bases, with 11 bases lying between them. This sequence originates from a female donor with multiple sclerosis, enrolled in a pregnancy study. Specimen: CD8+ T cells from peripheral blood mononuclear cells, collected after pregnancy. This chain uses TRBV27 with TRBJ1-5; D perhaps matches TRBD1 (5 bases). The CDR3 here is CASSRQGNNQPQHF. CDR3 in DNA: TGTGCCAGCAGTCGGCAGGGAAACAATCAGCCCCAGCATTTT.